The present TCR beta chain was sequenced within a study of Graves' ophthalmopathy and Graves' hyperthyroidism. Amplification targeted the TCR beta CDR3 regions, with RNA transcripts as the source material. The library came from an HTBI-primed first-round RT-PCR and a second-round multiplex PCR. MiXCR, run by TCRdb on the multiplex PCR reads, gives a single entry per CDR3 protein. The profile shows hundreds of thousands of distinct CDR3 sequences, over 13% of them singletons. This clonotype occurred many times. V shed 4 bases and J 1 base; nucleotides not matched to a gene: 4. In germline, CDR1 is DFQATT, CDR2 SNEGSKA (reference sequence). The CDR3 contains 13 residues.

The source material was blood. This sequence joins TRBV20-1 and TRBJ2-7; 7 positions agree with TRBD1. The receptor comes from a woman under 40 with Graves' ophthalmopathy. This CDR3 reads CSAKSTGSYEQYF. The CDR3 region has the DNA TGCAGTGCTAAATCGACAGGGTCCTACGAGCAGTACTTC.